The clone carrying this TCR beta chain was seen many times. Its antigen is unknown. Amplified material comprised TCR beta CDR3 regions derived from RNA transcripts. HTBI primers were employed in first-round RT-PCR, then a second-round multiplex PCR followed. TCRdb independently ran MiXCR on the multiplex PCR reads; one entry per CDR3 protein. The sample carries around 1,200,000 distinct CDR3 sequences, about 35% recorded once. This entry belongs to a study of Graves' ophthalmopathy and Graves' hyperthyroidism. The study's findings and limits: A model of 13 signatures distinguished ophthalmopathy from stable hyperthyroidism at about 86% sensitivity and roughly 80% specificity. Most expanded clonotypes in thyroid above 0.001 frequency also showed up in blood.

This CDR3 is 15 amino acids long. Germline CDR1 SGHVS, CDR2 FQNEAQ. V lost 5 bases and J 7 bases, leaving 18 bases between the germline ends. This sequence joins TRBV7-8 and TRBJ1-5, with D tentatively TRBD1 (5 bases). The sequence came from an adult man with Graves' hyperthyroidism. The material sequenced was peripheral blood or thyroid tissue (not recorded which). DNA of the CDR3: TGTGCCAGCAGCCCCAGCCCAGGGTTCGGGCAGCCCCAGCATTTT. It is translated as CASSPSPGFGQPQHF.